Shown below are 3 T cell receptor beta chains from a single sample sequenced in a study of a mutant IDH1 vaccine in newly diagnosed glioma. Method: immunoSEQ multiplex PCR; TCRdb's copy keeps in-frame clones and lacks some. Seen here are roughly 70,000 clones, around 85% observed once, and the top ten hold 9% to 10%. For these TCRs, the target antigens are not known. The time point: week 11, during vaccination. Alongside topical imiquimod, each dose of vaccine comprised 300 ug of mutant IDH1 20-mer peptide. Sequencing was performed on PBMCs, taken from a glioma patient whose treatment included an IDH1 peptide vaccine. These receptors were collected from a woman aged 50 to 60 with glioma.

The chain has TRBV6-5 and TRBJ2-7; D not resolved. From germline, CDR1 is MNHEY and CDR2 SVGAGI. V was shortened by 0 bases and J by 7 bases, with 16 bases between the two germline ends. The CDR3 has 15 residues. The CDR3 spells CASSYSGPGLGEQYF. The CDR3 region has the DNA TGTGCCAGCAGTTACTCGGGCCCCGGCTTAGGGGAGCAGTACTTC.

The chain joins TRBV6-5 to TRBJ1-1, with 8 bases that match TRBD1. The CDR3 spans 14 residues. The V gene end was trimmed by 4 bases and the J gene end by 1 base; junction bases not matched to a gene: 2. Germline loops: CDR1 MNHEY, CDR2 SVGAGI. CDR3 in DNA: TGTGCCAGCAGTTTAGGGACAGGGAACACTGAAGCTTTCTTT. The encoded protein is CASSLGTGNTEAFF.

This clone was counted once. CDR3 sequence: CASGLVNNEQFF. For the CDR3, the DNA is TGTGCCAGCGGACTAGTCAACAATGAGCAGTTCTTC. V and J are TRBV9 and TRBJ2-1; 7 nucleotides agree with TRBD2. J lost 5 bases, V lost 7 bases, and 3 bases had no gene match. The CDR3 extends over 12 amino acids. Germline loops: CDR1 SGDLS, CDR2 YYNGEE.